The clone carrying this T cell receptor beta chain was observed at least ten times. No antigen is known for it. The study profiled TCR beta VDJ and CDR3 using genomic DNA as template. TCRdb re-analysed the reads in MiXCR, keeping a single row per CDR3 protein. The sample contains around 430,000 distinct CDR3 sequences, around a third of which appear only once. The sample comes from a study of CD8+CD57+ T cells in acquired aplastic anemia. Study results and caveats: For CD8+ Simpson's diversity, patients and controls showed no significant difference. Found in both controls and patients were almost 30 CD8+ CDR3 sequences.

The germline V gene encodes CDR1 SQVTM and CDR2 ANQGSEA. Losses at the gene ends were 6 bases for V and 2 bases for J; bases not matched to a gene: 2. This CDR3 region has 12 residues. Before being chosen for sequencing, patients had shown CD8+CD57+ cell expansion by flow cytometry. Among the patients, all had severe acquired aplastic anemia. By the time of blood sampling, patients had still received no therapy. The genes are TRBV29-1 and TRBJ2-7; 9 nucleotides agree with TRBD1. The source is a human donor with aplastic anemia. The sample comprised sorted CD4+, CD8+, or CD8+CD57+ T cells (not recorded which) from PBMCs. The CDR3 protein is CSVRTGAYEQYF. The CDR3 DNA reads TGCAGCGTGAGGACAGGGGCCTACGAGCAGTACTTC.